A selection of T cell receptor beta chains follows, all from one sample in a study of T-cell memory formation after mild COVID-19. TCRdb recomputed calls from the 5' RACE reads with MiXCR, one row per CDR3 protein. The table lists over 400,000 distinct CDR3 sequences, 23% of them singletons. Material for sequencing was PBMCs or a T cell subset sorted from them (not recorded which). The origin of the receptors is an adult woman who had mild COVID-19 (a few samples of this study predate the infection). Cell type and time point are not known. Each CDR3 is given with its conserved first and last residue. The D gene is left open where the match is weak. Expanded clones are given a class, and other clones once, few, many or no size at all.

v_call: TRBV7-3
j_call: TRBJ2-1
d_call: TRBD2
clone_size: few
cdr3_aa: CASSLNPLAGLPYNEQFF
cdr3_nt: TGTGCCAGCAGCTTAAATCCCCTAGCGGGCCTCCCCTACAATGAGCAGTTCTTC

v_call: TRBV6-5
j_call: TRBJ2-2
d_call: .
clone_size: few
cdr3_aa: CASSYSKGDTGELFF
cdr3_nt: TGTGCCAGCAGTTACTCGAAAGGGGACACCGGGGAGCTGTTTTTT

v_call: TRBV9
j_call: TRBJ2-1
d_call: .
clone_size: .
cdr3_aa: CASSADGRNEQFF
cdr3_nt: TGTGCCAGCAGCGCGGACGGACGCAATGAGCAGTTCTTC

v_call: TRBV27
j_call: TRBJ1-2
d_call: .
clone_size: few
cdr3_aa: CASSSTGIYHGYTF
cdr3_nt: TGTGCCAGCAGTTCCACAGGGATTTACCATGGCTACACCTTC

v_call: TRBV4-1
j_call: TRBJ2-5
d_call: TRBD2
clone_size: few
cdr3_aa: CASSHSGVRETQYF
cdr3_nt: TGCGCCAGCAGCCATAGCGGGGTCAGGGAGACCCAGTACTTC

v_call: TRBV11-2
j_call: TRBJ2-3
d_call: TRBD2
clone_size: .
cdr3_aa: CASSLTSGRAITDTQYF
cdr3_nt: TGTGCCAGCAGCTTGACTAGCGGGAGGGCCATCACAGATACGCAGTATTTT

v_call: TRBV29-1
j_call: TRBJ2-5
d_call: TRBD1
clone_size: .
cdr3_aa: CSVAGGLETQYF
cdr3_nt: TGCAGCGTCGCAGGGGGTCTAGAGACCCAGTACTTC

v_call: TRBV11-2
j_call: TRBJ1-5
d_call: .
clone_size: .
cdr3_aa: CASSPPPLFFGWGNQPQHF
cdr3_nt: TGTGCCAGCAGCCCACCCCCCCTGTTTTTTGGGTGGGGCAATCAGCCCCAGCATTTT

v_call: TRBV2
j_call: TRBJ1-6
d_call: TRBD1
clone_size: .
cdr3_aa: CASSGQGDNSPLHF
cdr3_nt: TGTGCCAGCAGCGGACAGGGAGATAATTCACCCCTCCACTTT

v_call: TRBV20-1
j_call: TRBJ1-1
d_call: .
clone_size: few
cdr3_aa: CSARGRGVWHTEAFF
cdr3_nt: TGCAGTGCTAGAGGTCGTGGGGTATGGCACACTGAAGCTTTCTTT

v_call: TRBV20-1
j_call: TRBJ2-1
d_call: .
clone_size: .
cdr3_aa: CSARSSGSSYNEQFF
cdr3_nt: TGCAGTGCTAGATCTAGTGGGAGCTCCTACAATGAGCAGTTCTTC

v_call: TRBV19
j_call: TRBJ2-7
d_call: .
clone_size: .
cdr3_aa: CASSVVVGANYEQYF
cdr3_nt: TGTGCCAGTAGTGTGGTCGTGGGCGCTAACTACGAGCAGTACTTC

v_call: TRBV14
j_call: TRBJ1-6
d_call: .
clone_size: .
cdr3_aa: CASSQVFGGNSPLHF
cdr3_nt: TGTGCCAGCAGCCAAGTATTTGGAGGGAATTCACCCCTCCACTTT

v_call: TRBV4-3
j_call: TRBJ2-4
d_call: .
clone_size: .
cdr3_aa: CASSQAGDLAKNIQYF
cdr3_nt: TGCGCCAGCAGCCAAGCAGGAGATCTAGCCAAAAACATTCAGTACTTC

v_call: TRBV24-1
j_call: TRBJ2-3
d_call: TRBD2
clone_size: .
cdr3_aa: CATSDASGSGTDTQYF
cdr3_nt: TGTGCCACCAGTGATGCTAGCGGGAGTGGAACAGATACGCAGTATTTT

v_call: TRBV5-1
j_call: TRBJ2-7
d_call: TRBD1
clone_size: few
cdr3_aa: CASSLTGGTEQYF
cdr3_nt: TGCGCCAGCAGTCTGACAGGGGGGACCGAGCAGTACTTC

v_call: TRBV3-1
j_call: TRBJ2-1
d_call: TRBD2
clone_size: .
cdr3_aa: CASSQDSGGTSYNEQFF
cdr3_nt: TGTGCCAGCAGCCAAGATAGCGGGGGGACTTCCTACAATGAGCAGTTCTTC

v_call: TRBV12-3/TRBV12-4
j_call: TRBJ2-5
d_call: .
clone_size: .
cdr3_aa: CASSRGGTAGETQYF
cdr3_nt: TGTGCCAGCAGCCGAGGGGGGACGGCGGGGGAGACCCAGTACTTC

v_call: TRBV5-1
j_call: TRBJ2-1
d_call: .
clone_size: .
cdr3_aa: CASSPVGGGWGNEQFF
cdr3_nt: TGCGCCAGCAGCCCGGTCGGGGGCGGATGGGGCAATGAGCAGTTCTTC

v_call: TRBV7-9
j_call: TRBJ1-2
d_call: TRBD1
clone_size: .
cdr3_aa: CASSPQGGSYGYTF
cdr3_nt: TGTGCCAGCAGCCCCCAGGGGGGGTCCTATGGCTACACCTTC

v_call: TRBV4-1
j_call: TRBJ2-1
d_call: TRBD2
clone_size: few
cdr3_aa: CATSGPVNEQFF
cdr3_nt: TGCGCCACTAGCGGGCCGGTCAATGAGCAGTTCTTC

v_call: TRBV7-9
j_call: TRBJ1-3
d_call: TRBD1
clone_size: .
cdr3_aa: CASSPLYRGIGNTIYF
cdr3_nt: TGTGCCAGCAGCCCTCTCTACAGGGGGATAGGAAACACCATATATTTT

v_call: TRBV7-9
j_call: TRBJ2-5
d_call: .
clone_size: .
cdr3_aa: CASSSLPGQETQYF
cdr3_nt: TGTGCCAGCAGCTCCCTGCCAGGGCAAGAGACCCAGTACTTC

v_call: TRBV7-6
j_call: TRBJ2-5
d_call: .
clone_size: few
cdr3_aa: CASSLLGAQETQYF
cdr3_nt: TGTGCCAGCAGTCTCCTGGGGGCTCAAGAGACCCAGTACTTC

v_call: TRBV13
j_call: TRBJ2-1
d_call: .
clone_size: .
cdr3_aa: CASSYGVASDEQFF
cdr3_nt: TGTGCCAGCAGCTACGGGGTAGCTTCAGATGAGCAGTTCTTC